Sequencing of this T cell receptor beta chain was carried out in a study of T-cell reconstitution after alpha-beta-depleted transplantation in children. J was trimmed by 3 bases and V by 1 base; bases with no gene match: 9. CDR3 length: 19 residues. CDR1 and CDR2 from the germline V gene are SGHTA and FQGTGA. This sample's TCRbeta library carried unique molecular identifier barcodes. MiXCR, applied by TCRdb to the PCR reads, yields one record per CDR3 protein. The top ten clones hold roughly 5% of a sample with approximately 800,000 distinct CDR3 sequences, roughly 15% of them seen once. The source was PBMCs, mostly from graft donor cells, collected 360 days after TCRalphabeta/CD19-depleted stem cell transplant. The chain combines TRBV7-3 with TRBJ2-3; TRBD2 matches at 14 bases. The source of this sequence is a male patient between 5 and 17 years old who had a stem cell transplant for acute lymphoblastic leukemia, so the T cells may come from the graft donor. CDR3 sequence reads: CASSLRGLAGVMETDTQYF. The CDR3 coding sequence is TGTGCCAGCAGCTTAAGGGGACTAGCGGGGGTTATGGAGACAGATACGCAGTATTTT. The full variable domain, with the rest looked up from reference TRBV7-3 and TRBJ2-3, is GAGVSQTPSNKVTEKGKYVELRCDPISGHTALYWYRQSLGQGPEFLIYFQGTGAADDSGLPNDRFFAVRPEGSVSTLKIQRTERGDSAVYLCASSLRGLAGVMETDTQYFGPGTRLTVL.